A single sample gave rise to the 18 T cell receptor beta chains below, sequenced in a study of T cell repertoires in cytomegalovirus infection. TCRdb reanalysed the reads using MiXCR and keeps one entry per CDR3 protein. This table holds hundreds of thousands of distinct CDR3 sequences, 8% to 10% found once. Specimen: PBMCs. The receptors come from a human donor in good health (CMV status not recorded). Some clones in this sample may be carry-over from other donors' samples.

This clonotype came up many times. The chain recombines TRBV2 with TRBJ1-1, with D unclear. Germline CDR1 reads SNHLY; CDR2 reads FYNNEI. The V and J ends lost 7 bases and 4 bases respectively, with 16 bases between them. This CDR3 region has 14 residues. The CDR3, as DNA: TGTGCCAGCACCGGGGAAGGGTTAGGCACTGAAGCTTTCTTT. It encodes CASTGEGLGTEAFF.

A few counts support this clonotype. The DNA for the CDR3 is TGTGCCAGCTCTCGGTGGACGGTGGGGGAGACCCAGTACTTC. Translating it yields CASSRWTVGETQYF. The rearrangement joins TRBV14 to TRBJ2-5; no reliable D call. Trimming removed 8 bases at V and 5 bases at J, with 18 bases between. The germline V gene encodes CDR1 SGHDN and CDR2 FVKESK. This CDR3 has 14 amino acids.

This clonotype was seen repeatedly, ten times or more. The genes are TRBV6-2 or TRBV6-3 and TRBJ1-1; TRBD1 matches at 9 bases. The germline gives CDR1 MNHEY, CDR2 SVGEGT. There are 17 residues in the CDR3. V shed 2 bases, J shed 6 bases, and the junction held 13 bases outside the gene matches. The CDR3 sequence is CASSYVPGQGTVAEAFF. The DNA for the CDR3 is TGTGCCAGCAGTTACGTCCCGGGACAGGGAACGGTCGCTGAAGCTTTCTTT.

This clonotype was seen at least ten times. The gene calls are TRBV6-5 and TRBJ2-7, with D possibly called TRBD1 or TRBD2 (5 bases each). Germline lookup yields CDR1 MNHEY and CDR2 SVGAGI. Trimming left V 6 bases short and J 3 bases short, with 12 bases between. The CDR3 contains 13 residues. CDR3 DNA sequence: TGTGCCAGCAGGAGGGGTGTTCTCTACGAGCAGTACGTC. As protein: CASRRGVLYEQYV.

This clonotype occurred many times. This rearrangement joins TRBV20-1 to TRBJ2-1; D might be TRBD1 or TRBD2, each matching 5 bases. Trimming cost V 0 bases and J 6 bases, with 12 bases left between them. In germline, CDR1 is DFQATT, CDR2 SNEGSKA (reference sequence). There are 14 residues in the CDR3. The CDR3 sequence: CSARDPGDPNEQFF. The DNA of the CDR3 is TGCAGTGCTAGAGATCCTGGGGACCCCAATGAGCAGTTCTTC.

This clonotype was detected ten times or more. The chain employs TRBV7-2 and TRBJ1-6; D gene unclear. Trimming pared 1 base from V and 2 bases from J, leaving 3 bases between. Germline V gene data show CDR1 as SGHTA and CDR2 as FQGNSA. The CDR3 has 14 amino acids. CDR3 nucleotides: TGTGCCAGCAGCTTAGAACCCTATAATTCACCCCTCCACTTT. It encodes CASSLEPYNSPLHF.

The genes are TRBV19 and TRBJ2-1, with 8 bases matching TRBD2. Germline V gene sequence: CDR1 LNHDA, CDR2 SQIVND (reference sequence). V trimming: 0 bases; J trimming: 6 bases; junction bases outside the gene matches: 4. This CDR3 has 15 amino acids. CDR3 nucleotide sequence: TGTGCCAGTAGTATAGACTACGGGGGGGTCAATGAGCAGTTCTTC. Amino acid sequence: CASSIDYGGVNEQFF.

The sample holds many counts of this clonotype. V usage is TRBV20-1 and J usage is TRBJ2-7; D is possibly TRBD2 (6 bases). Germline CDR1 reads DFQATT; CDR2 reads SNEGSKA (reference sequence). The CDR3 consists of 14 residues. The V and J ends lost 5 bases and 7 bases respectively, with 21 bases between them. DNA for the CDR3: TGCAGTGCTTTTAGGTTCGGGGGAATGGGGGAGCAGTACGTC. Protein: CSAFRFGGMGEQYV.

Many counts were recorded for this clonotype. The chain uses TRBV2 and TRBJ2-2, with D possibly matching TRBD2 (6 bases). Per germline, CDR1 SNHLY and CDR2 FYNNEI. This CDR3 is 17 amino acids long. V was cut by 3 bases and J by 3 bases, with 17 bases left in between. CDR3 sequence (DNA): TGTGCCAGCAGTGAGTTAACGGGGGACCGGTACACCGGGGAGCTGTTTTTT. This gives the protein CASSELTGDRYTGELFF.

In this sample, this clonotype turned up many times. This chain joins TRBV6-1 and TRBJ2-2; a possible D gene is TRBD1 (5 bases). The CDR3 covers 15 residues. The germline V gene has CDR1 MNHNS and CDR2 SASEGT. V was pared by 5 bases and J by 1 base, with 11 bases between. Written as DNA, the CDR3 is TGTGCCAGCAGTCTTCAGGGCCAGAACACCGGGGAGCTGTTTTTT. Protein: CASSLQGQNTGELFF.

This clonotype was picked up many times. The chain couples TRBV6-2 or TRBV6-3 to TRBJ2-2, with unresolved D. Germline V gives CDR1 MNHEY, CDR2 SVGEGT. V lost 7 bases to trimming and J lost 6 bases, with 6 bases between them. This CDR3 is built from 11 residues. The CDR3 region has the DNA TGTGCCAGCACCAACGCCGGGGAGCTGTTTTTT. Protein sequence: CASTNAGELFF.

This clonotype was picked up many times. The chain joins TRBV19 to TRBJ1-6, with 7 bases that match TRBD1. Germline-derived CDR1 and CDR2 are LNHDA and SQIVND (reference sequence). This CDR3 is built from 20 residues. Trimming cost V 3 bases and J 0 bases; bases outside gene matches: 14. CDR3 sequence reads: CASSMRPNFRDSSYNSPLHF. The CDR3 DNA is TGTGCCAGTAGTATGCGACCCAACTTCCGGGACAGCTCCTATAATTCACCCCTCCACTTT.

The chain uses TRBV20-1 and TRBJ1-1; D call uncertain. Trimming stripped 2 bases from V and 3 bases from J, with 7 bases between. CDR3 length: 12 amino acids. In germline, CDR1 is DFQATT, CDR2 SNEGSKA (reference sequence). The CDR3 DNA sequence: TGCAGTGCTAGAAGACCCGACACTGAAGCTTTCTTT. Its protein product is CSARRPDTEAFF.

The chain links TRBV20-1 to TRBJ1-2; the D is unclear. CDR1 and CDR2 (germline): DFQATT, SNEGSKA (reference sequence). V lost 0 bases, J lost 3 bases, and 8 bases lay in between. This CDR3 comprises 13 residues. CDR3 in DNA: TGCAGTGCTAGAGATCCTGGGTACTATGGCTACACCTTC. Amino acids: CSARDPGYYGYTF.

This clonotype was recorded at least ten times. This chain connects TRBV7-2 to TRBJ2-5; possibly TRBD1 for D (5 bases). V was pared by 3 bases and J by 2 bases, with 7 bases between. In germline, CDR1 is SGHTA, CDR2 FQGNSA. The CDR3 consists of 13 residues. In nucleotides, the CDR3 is TGTGCCAGCAGCTTGTCAGGGCAAGAGACCCAGTACTTC. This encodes CASSLSGQETQYF.

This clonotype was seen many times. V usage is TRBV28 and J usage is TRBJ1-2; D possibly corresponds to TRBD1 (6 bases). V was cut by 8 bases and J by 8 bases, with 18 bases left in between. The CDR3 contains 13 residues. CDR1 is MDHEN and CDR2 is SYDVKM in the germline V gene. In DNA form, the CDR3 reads TGTGCCAGCGGAACAGGGAGGGGACGCGGCTACACCTTC. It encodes CASGTGRGRGYTF.

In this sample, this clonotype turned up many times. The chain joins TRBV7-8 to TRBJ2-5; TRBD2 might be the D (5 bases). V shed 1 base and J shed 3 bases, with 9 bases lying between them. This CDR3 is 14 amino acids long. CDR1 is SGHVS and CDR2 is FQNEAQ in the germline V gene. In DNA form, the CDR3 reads TGTGCCAGCAGCTTAGGTGGAGCGGAAGAGACCCAGTACTTC. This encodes CASSLGGAEETQYF.

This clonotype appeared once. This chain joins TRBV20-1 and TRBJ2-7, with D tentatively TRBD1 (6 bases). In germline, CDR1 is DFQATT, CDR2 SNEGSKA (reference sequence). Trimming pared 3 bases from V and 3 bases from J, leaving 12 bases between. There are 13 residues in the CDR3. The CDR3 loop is CSASRDTVYEQYV. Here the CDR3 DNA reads TGCAGTGCTAGTCGGGACACGGTCTACGAGCAGTACGTC.